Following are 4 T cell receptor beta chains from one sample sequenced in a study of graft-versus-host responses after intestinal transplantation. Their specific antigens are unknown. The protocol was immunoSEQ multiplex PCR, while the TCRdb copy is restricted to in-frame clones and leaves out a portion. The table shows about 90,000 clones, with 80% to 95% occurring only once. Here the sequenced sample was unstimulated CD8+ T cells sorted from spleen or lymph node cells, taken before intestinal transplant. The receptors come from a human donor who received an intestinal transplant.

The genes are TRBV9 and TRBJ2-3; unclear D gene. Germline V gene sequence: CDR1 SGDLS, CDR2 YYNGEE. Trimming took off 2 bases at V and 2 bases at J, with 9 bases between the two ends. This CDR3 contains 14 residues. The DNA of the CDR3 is TGTGCCAGCAGCGTTCCCCAGAACACAGATACGCAGTATTTT. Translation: CASSVPQNTDTQYF.

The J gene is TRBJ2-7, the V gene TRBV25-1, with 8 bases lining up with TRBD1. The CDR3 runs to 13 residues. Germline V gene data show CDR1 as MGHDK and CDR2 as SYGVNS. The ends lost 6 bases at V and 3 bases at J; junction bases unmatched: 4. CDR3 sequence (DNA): TGTGCCAGCAGCGGGACAGGACGCTACGAGCAGTACTTC. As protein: CASSGTGRYEQYF.

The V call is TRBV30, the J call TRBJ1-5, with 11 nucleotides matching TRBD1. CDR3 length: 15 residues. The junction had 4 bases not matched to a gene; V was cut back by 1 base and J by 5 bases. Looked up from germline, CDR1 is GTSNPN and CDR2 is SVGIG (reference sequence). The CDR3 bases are TGTGCCTGGAGTGCGGGACAGGGGGGATATCAGCCCCAGCATTTT. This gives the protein CAWSAGQGGYQPQHF.

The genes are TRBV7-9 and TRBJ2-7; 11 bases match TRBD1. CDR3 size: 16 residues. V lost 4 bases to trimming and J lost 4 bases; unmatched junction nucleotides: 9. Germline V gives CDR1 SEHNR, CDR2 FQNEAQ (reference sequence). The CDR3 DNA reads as TGTGCCAGCAGCTCAGGAGCGGGACAGGGGGTTTACGAGCAGTACTTC. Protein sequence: CASSSGAGQGVYEQYF.